These 18 T cell receptor beta chains were sequenced from one sample in a study of blood T cell repertoires in COVID-19. Some clones are missing from TCRdb's copy, which holds only in-frame ones; the method was immunoSEQ multiplex PCR. The profile shows over 200,000 clones, approximately 82% of them singletons. Sequencing used peripheral blood. The receptor source for this set is an elderly man with acute or convalescent COVID-19.

The chain joins TRBV28 to TRBJ1-2; 8 bases are shared with TRBD1. Germline assignment: CDR1 MDHEN and CDR2 SYDVKM. V lost 9 bases, J lost 7 bases, and 7 bases stayed unmatched. There are 12 residues in the CDR3. The CDR3 region is CASYRGGGGYTF. The CDR3, as DNA: TGTGCCAGTTACAGGGGGGGCGGTGGCTACACCTTC.

This sequence joins TRBV19 and TRBJ1-5; 10 nucleotides agree with TRBD1. The CDR3 has 13 residues. Germline CDR1 and CDR2: LNHDA and SQIVND (reference sequence). The J segment lost 6 bases and the V segment lost 7 bases, leaving 3 bases of the junction unmatched. For the CDR3, the DNA is TGTGCCAGTACTGGGACAGGGGCTCAGCCCCAGCATTTT. Amino acids: CASTGTGAQPQHF.

This clone was observed a handful of times. V usage is TRBV7-8 and J usage is TRBJ2-7; D is possibly TRBD2 (5 bases). This CDR3 comprises 13 residues. Germline-derived CDR1 and CDR2 are SGHVS and FQNEAQ. V was cut by 2 bases and J by 4 bases, with 9 bases left in between. CDR3 nucleotides: TGTGCCAGCAGCTTAAGGGAGAATTACGAGCAGTACTTC. Amino acid sequence: CASSLRENYEQYF.

This sequence joins TRBV10-1 and TRBJ2-7; D ambiguous. The CDR3 covers 13 residues. Germline V lookup: CDR1 WNHNN, CDR2 SYGVQD (reference sequence). V lost 6 bases and J 6 bases, leaving 15 bases between the germline ends. The DNA of the CDR3 is TGCGCCAGCAGCTCCTCGCGGCAGACCGAGCAGTACTTC. Protein product: CASSSSRQTEQYF.

The rearrangement links TRBV2 to TRBJ2-3, with D maybe TRBD2 (5 bases). The ends were cut back, 4 bases at V and 1 base at J, with 12 bases in the middle. The V gene's germline CDR1 is SNHLY and CDR2 FYNNEI. The CDR3 loop spans 15 amino acids. The CDR3 sequence is CASSASGLGTDTQYF. Written as DNA, the CDR3 is TGTGCCAGCAGTGCATCTGGACTTGGCACAGATACGCAGTATTTT.

The chain links TRBV19 to TRBJ2-1, with unresolved D. Deletions cut 5 bases from V and 4 bases from J, with 18 bases between. The CDR3 covers 16 residues. In germline, CDR1 is LNHDA, CDR2 SQIVND (reference sequence). CDR3 loop: CASSSRGERIYNEQFF. The CDR3 bases are TGTGCCAGTAGTTCCCGAGGCGAGCGTATATACAATGAGCAGTTCTTC.

The chain carries TRBV6-5 and TRBJ2-7; 9 nucleotides line up with TRBD1. Germline assignment: CDR1 MNHEY and CDR2 SVGAGI. This CDR3 has 15 amino acids. Trimming at V came to 9 bases and at J to 3 bases, leaving 12 bases not matched to a gene. CDR3 sequence: CASHMSGTGSYEQYF. Here the CDR3 DNA reads TGTGCCAGTCATATGTCCGGGACAGGGAGCTACGAGCAGTACTTC.

The chain has TRBV2 and TRBJ1-4, with 7 bases identical to TRBD1. J lost 8 bases, V lost 5 bases, and 5 bases had no gene match. Germline CDR1 SNHLY, CDR2 FYNNEI. The CDR3 contains 13 residues. Here the CDR3 DNA reads TGTGCCAGCAGTACGGGACAGCCCGAAAAACTGTTTTTT. Its protein is CASSTGQPEKLFF. The full variable domain, completed using reference TRBV2 and TRBJ1-4, is EPEVTQTPSHQVTQMGQEVILRCVPISNHLYFYWYRQILGQKVEFLVSFYNNEISEKSEIFDDQFSVERPDGSNFTLKIRSTKLEDSAMYFCASSTGQPEKLFFGSGTQLSVL.

V usage is TRBV21-1 and J usage is TRBJ2-3; TRBD2 is the table's D call and was not checked against the DNA. TRBV21-1 is a pseudogene locus. This CDR3 is 15 amino acids long. The CDR3 sequence is CASSKAPSGRDTQYF. CDR3 DNA sequence: TGTGCCAGCAGCAAAGCCCCTAGCGGGAGAGATACGCAGTATTTT.

This rearrangement joins TRBV5-1 to TRBJ1-1, with TRBD1 matching 9 bases. V lost 4 bases and J lost 0; bases outside the gene matches: 10. The CDR3 is 17 amino acids. Germline CDR1 reads SGHRS; CDR2 reads YFSETQ. Here the CDR3 reads CASSLNRGQIMNTEAFF. The CDR3 DNA sequence: TGCGCCAGCAGCCTCAACAGGGGGCAGATCATGAACACTGAAGCTTTCTTT. Full variable domain (missing parts from reference TRBV5-1 and TRBJ1-1): KAGVTQTPRYLIKTRGQQVTLSCSPISGHRSVSWYQQTPGQGLQFLFEYFSETQRNKGNFPGRFSGRQFSNSRSEMNVSTLELGDSALYLCASSLNRGQIMNTEAFFGQGTRLTVV.

This chain joins TRBV2 and TRBJ2-2; D is unclear. Germline V lookup: CDR1 SNHLY, CDR2 FYNNEI. Between the trimmed V and J ends, which lost 2 bases and 5 bases, there was a span of 9 bases. The CDR3 covers 14 residues. The DNA of the CDR3 is TGTGCCAGCAGTGAAACCCAGGATACCGGGGAGCTGTTTTTT. The encoded protein is CASSETQDTGELFF.

The chain uses TRBV4-2 and TRBJ1-6; weak D call: TRBD1 (5 bases). Trimming cost V 5 bases and J 7 bases, with 12 bases left between them. The germline V gene encodes CDR1 LGHNA and CDR2 YNFKEQ. The CDR3 loop spans 14 amino acids. CDR3 region: CASSTTGDNSPLHF. CDR3 sequence (DNA): TGTGCCAGCAGCACCACAGGAGACAATTCACCCCTCCACTTT.

V is TRBV3-1 (or the pseudogene TRBV3-2) and J is TRBJ2-5; 8 nucleotides line up with TRBD2. The germline CDR1 and CDR2 sequences are LGHDT and YNNKEL (reference sequence). Trimming took 4 bases from V and 2 from J; bases not matched to a gene: 9. This CDR3 is built from 16 residues. The CDR3 bases are TGTGCCAGCAGCCTATGGGGTAGCGGGGATCAAGAGACCCAGTACTTC. Translation gives CASSLWGSGDQETQYF.

The rearrangement joins TRBV5-4 to TRBJ1-2; 8 bases are a match to TRBD1. Germline trimming cut 4 bases from V and 2 bases from J; bases unmatched to any gene: 4. The CDR3 is made up of 14 amino acids. In germline, CDR1 is SGHNT, CDR2 YYREEE (reference sequence). CDR3 residues: CASSQRQGNYGYTF. As DNA, the CDR3 is TGTGCCAGCAGCCAAAGACAGGGGAACTATGGCTACACCTTC.

The chain is built from TRBV11-2 and TRBJ2-1; the D gene is possibly TRBD1 (6 bases). There are 13 residues in the CDR3. V lost 3 bases to trimming and J lost 9 bases, with 12 bases between them. From germline, CDR1 is SGHAT and CDR2 FQNNGV. CDR3 region: CASSLDRNGEQFF. The CDR3 DNA sequence: TGTGCCAGCAGCTTGGACAGAAACGGTGAGCAGTTCTTC.

The J gene is TRBJ2-7, the V gene TRBV7-8; TRBD1 agrees at 8 bases. The CDR3 spans 15 residues. Trimming took 5 bases from V and 0 from J; bases not matched to a gene: 6. Looked up from germline, CDR1 is SGHVS and CDR2 is FQNEAQ. This CDR3 reads CASSRGTGPSYEQYF. CDR3 nucleotide sequence: TGTGCCAGCAGCCGCGGGACAGGACCCTCCTACGAGCAGTACTTC.

In its sample, this clone was seen a few times. The CDR3 DNA sequence: TGTGCCAGCAGCCACCCGAGAGAAAAACTGTTTTTT. It codes for CASSHPREKLFF. The genes are TRBV13 and TRBJ1-4; D ambiguous. Germline V CDR1 and CDR2: PRHDT, FYEKMQ (reference sequence). V shed 5 bases and J shed 8 bases, with 9 bases lying between them. The CDR3 length is 12 residues.

The count of this clone is one. The chain joins TRBV7-8 to TRBJ2-3; TRBD2 matches 10 bases. Germline values: CDR1 SGHVS, CDR2 FQNEAQ. With 1 base clipped from V and 2 bases from J, the junction kept 3 bases outside the gene matches. The CDR3 sequence is 16 residues long. The chain's CDR3 is CASSLGTSGVTDTQYF. The CDR3 coding sequence is TGTGCCAGCAGCTTAGGGACTAGCGGCGTCACAGATACGCAGTATTTT.